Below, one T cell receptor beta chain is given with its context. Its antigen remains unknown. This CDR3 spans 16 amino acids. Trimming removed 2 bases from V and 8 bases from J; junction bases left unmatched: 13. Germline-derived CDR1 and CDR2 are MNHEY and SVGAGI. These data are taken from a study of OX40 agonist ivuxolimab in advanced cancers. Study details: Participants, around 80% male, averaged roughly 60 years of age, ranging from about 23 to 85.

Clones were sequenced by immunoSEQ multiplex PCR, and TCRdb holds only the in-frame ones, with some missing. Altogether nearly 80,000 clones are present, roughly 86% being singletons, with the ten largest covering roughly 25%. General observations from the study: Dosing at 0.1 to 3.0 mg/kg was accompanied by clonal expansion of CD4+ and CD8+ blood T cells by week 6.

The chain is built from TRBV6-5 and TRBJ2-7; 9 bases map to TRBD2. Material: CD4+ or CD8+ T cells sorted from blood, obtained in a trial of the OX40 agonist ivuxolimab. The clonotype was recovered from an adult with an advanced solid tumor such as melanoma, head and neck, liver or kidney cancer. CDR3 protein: CASSYHLGAGGTQQYF. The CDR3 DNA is TGTGCCAGCAGTTACCATCTAGGGGCGGGAGGGACCCAGCAGTACTTC.